This is a list of T cell receptor beta chains from one sample in a study of T cell changes during pregnancy in multiple sclerosis. Profiling relied on immunoSEQ multiplex PCR, and the TCRdb table lists in-frame clones only, not all of them. The sample has some 110,000 clones, about 90% seen once. Sequencing used peripheral blood, obtained after pregnancy. These receptors all stem from a female donor with multiple sclerosis, enrolled in a pregnancy study. CDR3s include the opening cysteine and the closing phenylalanine or tryptophan. The order of the fields is D gene, V gene, clone size, J gene, CDR3 protein, CDR3 DNA. A D gene is named only where the DNA matches it firmly. Clone size is not always given. Where it is, it says once, few, many or a class for expanded clones.

>TRBD1|TRBV5-4|-|TRBJ2-5
CASSWPGTGQETQYF
TGTGCCAGCAGCTGGCCCGGGACAGGACAAGAGACCCAGTACTTC
>-|TRBV27|-|TRBJ1-5
CASSSEFPYSNQPQHF
TGTGCCAGCAGTTCTGAGTTCCCATATAGCAATCAGCCCCAGCATTTT
>TRBD1|TRBV29-1|-|TRBJ2-5
CSVGQGVETQYF
TGCAGCGTTGGTCAGGGGGTGGAGACCCAGTACTTC
>TRBD2|TRBV28|-|TRBJ2-7
CASRRTRERHEQYF
TGTGCCAGCAGGCGCACGCGGGAGCGCCACGAGCAGTACTTC
>TRBD1|TRBV6-5|-|TRBJ1-5
CASSDRVNQPQHF
TGTGCCAGCAGTGACAGGGTTAATCAGCCCCAGCATTTT
>-|TRBV19|-|TRBJ1-5
CASSILGRDQPQHF
TGTGCCAGTAGTATCCTAGGGAGGGATCAGCCCCAGCATTTT
>TRBD2|TRBV5-6|-|TRBJ2-1
CASSLLAGVAPRNEQFF
TGTGCCAGCAGCTTGCTAGCGGGAGTTGCCCCCCGCAATGAGCAGTTCTTC
>TRBD1|TRBV27|-|TRBJ1-2
CASGQPGQYYGYTF
TGTGCCAGCGGACAACCGGGACAGTACTATGGCTACACCTTC
>-|TRBV29-1|-|TRBJ1-2
CSVAGLLNYGYTF
TGCAGCGTTGCAGGGTTGTTAAACTATGGCTACACCTTC
>TRBD2|TRBV4-2|-|TRBJ2-5
CASSQGETSGRETQYF
TGTGCCAGCAGCCAAGGCGAGACTAGCGGGAGGGAGACCCAGTACTTC
>-|TRBV11-2|-|TRBJ1-1
CASSLGQTGPTEAFF
TGTGCCAGCAGCTTAGGGCAAACAGGCCCCACTGAAGCTTTCTTT
>TRBD1|TRBV6-4|-|TRBJ2-1
CASSEGTGDYNEQFF
TGTGCCAGCAGTGAGGGGACAGGGGACTACAATGAGCAGTTCTTC
>-|TRBV28|-|TRBJ1-5
CASSWRGYGQPQHF
TGTGCCAGCAGTTGGAGGGGATACGGGCAGCCCCAGCATTTT
>TRBD1|TRBV19|-|TRBJ1-1
CASSITGGNTEAFF
TGTGCCAGTAGTATTACAGGGGGGAACACTGAAGCTTTCTTT
>-|TRBV29-1|-|TRBJ2-3
CSPENRTRTDTQYF
TGCAGCCCCGAAAACAGGACCCGCACAGATACGCAGTATTTT
>-|TRBV29-1|-|TRBJ2-3
CSVGSTDTQYF
TGCAGCGTGGGCTCGACAGATACGCAGTATTTT
>TRBD1|TRBV30|-|TRBJ1-4
CAWSVQGVREKLFF
TGTGCCTGGAGTGTCCAGGGGGTGAGAGAAAAACTGTTTTTT
>TRBD1|TRBV9|few|TRBJ1-4
CASSRQGTGGEKLFF
TGTGCCAGCAGCCGCCAGGGGACAGGGGGGGAAAAACTGTTTTTT
>-|TRBV27|-|TRBJ2-7
CASSLSLGTYSYEQYF
TGTGCCAGCAGTTTATCGCTTGGGACATACTCCTACGAGCAGTACTTC
>TRBD1|TRBV5-1|-|TRBJ1-1
CASSLSRTGMVNTEAFF
TGCGCCAGCAGCTTGTCCAGGACAGGGATGGTGAACACTGAAGCTTTCTTT